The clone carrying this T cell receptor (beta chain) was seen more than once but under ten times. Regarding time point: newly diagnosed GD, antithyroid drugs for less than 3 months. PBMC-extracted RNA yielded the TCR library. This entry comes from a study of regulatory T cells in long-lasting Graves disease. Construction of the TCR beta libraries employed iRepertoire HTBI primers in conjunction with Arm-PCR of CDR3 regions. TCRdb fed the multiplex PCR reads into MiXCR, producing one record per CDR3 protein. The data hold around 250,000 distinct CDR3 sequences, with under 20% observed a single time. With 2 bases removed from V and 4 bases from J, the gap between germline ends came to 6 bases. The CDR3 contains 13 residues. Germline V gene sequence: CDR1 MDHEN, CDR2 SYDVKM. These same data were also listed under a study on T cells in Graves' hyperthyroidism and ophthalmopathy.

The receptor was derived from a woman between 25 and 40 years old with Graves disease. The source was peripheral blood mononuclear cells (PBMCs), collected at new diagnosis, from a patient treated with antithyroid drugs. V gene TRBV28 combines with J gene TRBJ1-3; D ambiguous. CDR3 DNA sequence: TGTGCCAGCAGTTTAATAGGGGGAAACACCATATATTTT. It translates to CASSLIGGNTIYF.